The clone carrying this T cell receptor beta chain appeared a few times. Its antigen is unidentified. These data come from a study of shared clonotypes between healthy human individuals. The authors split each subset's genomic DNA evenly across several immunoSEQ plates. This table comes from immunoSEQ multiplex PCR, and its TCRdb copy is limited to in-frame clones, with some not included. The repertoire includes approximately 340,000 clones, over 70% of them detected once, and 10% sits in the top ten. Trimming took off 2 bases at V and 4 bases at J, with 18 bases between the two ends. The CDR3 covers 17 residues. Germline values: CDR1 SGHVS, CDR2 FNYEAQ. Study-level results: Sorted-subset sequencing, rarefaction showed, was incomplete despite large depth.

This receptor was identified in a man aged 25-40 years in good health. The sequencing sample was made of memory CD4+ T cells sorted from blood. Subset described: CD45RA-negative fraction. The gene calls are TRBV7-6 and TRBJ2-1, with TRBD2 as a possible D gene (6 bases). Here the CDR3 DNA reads TGTGCCAGCAGCTTAACGTCCGTCGGGAGCCATTACAATGAGCAGTTCTTC. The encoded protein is CASSLTSVGSHYNEQFF.